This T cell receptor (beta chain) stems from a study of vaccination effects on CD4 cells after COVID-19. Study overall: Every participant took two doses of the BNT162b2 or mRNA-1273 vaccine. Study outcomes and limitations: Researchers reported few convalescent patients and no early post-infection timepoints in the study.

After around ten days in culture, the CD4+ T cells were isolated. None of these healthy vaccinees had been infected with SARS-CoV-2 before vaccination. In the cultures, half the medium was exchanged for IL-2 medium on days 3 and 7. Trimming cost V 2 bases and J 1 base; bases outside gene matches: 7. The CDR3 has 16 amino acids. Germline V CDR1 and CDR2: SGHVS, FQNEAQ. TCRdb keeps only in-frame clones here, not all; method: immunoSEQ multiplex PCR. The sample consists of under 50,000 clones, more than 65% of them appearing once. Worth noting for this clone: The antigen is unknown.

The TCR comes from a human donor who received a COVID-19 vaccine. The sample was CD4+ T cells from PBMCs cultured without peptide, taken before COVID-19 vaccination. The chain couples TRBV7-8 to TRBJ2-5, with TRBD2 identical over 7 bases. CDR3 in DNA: TGTGCCAGCAGCTTATTTGGCGGGGGTACCCAAGAGACCCAGTACTTC. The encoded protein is CASSLFGGGTQETQYF. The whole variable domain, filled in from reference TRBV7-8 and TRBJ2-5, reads GAGVSQSPRYKVAKRGQDVALRCDPISGHVSLFWYQQALGQGPEFLTYFQNEAQLDKSGLPSDRFFAERPEGSVSTLKIQRTQQEDSAVYLCASSLFGGGTQETQYFGPGTRLLVL.